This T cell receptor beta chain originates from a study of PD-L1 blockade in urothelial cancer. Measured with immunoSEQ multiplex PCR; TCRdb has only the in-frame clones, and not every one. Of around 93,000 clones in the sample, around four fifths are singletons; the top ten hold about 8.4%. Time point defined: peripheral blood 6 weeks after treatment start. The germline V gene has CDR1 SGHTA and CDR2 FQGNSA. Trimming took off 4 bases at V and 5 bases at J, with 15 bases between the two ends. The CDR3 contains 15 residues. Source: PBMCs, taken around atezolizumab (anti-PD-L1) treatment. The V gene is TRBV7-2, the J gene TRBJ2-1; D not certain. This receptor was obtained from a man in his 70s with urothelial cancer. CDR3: CASSSQSGSDNEQFF. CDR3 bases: TGTGCCAGCAGCTCCCAATCTGGCAGCGACAATGAGCAGTTCTTC.